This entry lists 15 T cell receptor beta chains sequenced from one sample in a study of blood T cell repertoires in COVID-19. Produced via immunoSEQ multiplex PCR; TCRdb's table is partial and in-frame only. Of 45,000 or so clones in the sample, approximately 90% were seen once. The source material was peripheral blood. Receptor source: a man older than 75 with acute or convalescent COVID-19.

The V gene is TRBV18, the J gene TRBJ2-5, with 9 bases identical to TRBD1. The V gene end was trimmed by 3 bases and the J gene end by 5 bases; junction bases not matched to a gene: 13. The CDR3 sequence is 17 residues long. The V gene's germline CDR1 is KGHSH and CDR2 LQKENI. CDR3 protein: CASSPTPRQGVPETQYF. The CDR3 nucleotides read TGTGCCAGCTCACCGACACCTAGACAGGGGGTACCGGAGACCCAGTACTTC.

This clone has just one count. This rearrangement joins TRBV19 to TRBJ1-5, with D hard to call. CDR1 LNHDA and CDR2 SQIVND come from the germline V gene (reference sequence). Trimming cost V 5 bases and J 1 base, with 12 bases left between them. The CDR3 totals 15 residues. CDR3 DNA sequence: TGTGCCAGTAGTGTTACCGTCCTAAGCAATCAGCCCCAGCATTTT. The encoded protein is CASSVTVLSNQPQHF.

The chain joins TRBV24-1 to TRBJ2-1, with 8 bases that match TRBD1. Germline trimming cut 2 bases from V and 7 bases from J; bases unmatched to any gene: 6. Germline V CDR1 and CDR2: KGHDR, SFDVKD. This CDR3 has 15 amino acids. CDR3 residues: CATSDSRQGRNEQFF. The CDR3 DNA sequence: TGTGCCACCAGTGATTCTAGACAGGGGAGGAATGAGCAGTTCTTC.

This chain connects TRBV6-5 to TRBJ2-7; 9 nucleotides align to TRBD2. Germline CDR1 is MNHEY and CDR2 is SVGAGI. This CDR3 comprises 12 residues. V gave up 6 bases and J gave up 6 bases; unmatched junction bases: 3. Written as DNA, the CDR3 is TGTGCCAGCAGCCGAGCGGGGGGCGAGCAGTACTTC. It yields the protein CASSRAGGEQYF.

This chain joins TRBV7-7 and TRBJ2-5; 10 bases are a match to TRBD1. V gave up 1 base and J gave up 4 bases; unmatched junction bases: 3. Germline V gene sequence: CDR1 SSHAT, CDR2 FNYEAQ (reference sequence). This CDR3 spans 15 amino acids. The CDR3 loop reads CASSLEGQGPETQYF. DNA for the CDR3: TGTGCCAGCAGCTTAGAGGGACAGGGGCCAGAGACCCAGTACTTC.

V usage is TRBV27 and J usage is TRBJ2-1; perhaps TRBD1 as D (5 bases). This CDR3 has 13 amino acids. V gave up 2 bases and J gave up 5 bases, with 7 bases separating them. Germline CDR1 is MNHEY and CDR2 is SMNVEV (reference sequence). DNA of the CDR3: TGTGCCAGCAGTTTAGGCAGGGACAATGAGCAGTTCTTC. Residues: CASSLGRDNEQFF.

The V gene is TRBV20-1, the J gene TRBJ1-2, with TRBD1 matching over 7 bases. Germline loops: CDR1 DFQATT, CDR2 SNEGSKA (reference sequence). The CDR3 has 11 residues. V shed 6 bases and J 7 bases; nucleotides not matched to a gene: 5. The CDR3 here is CSATGAGGYTF. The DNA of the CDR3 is TGCAGTGCCACAGGGGCAGGTGGCTACACCTTC.

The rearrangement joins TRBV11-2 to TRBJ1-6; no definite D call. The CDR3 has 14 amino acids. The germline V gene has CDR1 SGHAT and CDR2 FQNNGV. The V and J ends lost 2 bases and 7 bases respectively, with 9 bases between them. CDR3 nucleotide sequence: TGTGCCAGCAGCTTAACGGGGAGAAATTCACCCCTCCACTTT. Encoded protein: CASSLTGRNSPLHF.

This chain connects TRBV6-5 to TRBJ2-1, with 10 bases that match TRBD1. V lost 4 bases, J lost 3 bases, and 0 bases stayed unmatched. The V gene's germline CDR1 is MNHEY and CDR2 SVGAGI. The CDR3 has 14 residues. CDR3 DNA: TGTGCCAGCAGTTGGACAGGGGGCTACAATGAGCAGTTCTTC. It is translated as CASSWTGGYNEQFF.

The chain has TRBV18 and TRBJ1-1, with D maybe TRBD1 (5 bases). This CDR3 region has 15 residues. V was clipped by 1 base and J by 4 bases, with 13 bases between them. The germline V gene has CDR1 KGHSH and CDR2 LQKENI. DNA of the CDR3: TGTGCCAGCTCACCACAGACAGCCAGGAGCACTGAAGCTTTCTTT. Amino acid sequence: CASSPQTARSTEAFF.

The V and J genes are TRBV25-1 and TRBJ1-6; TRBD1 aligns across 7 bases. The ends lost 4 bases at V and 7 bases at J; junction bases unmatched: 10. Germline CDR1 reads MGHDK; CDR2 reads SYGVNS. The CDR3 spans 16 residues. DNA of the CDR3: TGTGCCAGCAGTGCCTTACAGGGGCAGAGGAATTCACCCCTCCACTTT. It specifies CASSALQGQRNSPLHF.

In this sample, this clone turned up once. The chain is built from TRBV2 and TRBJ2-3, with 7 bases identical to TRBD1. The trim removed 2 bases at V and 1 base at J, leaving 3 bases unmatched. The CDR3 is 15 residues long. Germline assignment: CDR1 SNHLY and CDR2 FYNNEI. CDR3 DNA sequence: TGTGCCAGCAGTGAACTCACAGGGGGCACAGATACGCAGTATTTT. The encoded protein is CASSELTGGTDTQYF.

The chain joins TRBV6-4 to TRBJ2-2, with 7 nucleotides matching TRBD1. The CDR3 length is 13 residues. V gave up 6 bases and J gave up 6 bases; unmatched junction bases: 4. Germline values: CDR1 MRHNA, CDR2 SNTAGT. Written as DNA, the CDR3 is TGTGCCAGCAGACCCACAGGGGCCGGGGAGCTGTTTTTT. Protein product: CASRPTGAGELFF.

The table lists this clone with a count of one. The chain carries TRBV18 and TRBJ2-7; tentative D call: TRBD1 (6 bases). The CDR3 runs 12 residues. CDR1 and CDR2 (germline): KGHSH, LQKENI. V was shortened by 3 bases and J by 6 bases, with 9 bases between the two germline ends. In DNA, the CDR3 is TGTGCCAGCTCACCCCAGGGGTTCGAGCAGTACTTC. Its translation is CASSPQGFEQYF.

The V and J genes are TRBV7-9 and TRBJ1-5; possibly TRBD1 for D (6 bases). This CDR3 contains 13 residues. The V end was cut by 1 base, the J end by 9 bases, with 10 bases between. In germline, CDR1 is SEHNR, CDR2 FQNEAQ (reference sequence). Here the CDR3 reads CASSLGQDRPQHF. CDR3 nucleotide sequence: TGTGCCAGCAGCTTAGGGCAGGACAGGCCCCAGCATTTT.